The 30 T cell receptor beta chains below all came from one sample that was sequenced in a study of vaccination effects on CD4 cells after COVID-19. Their recognized antigens are unknown. The ViraFEST assay expanded antigen-specific CD4+ T cells with viral peptide pools before sequencing. CD4+ T cell isolation took place after about 11 days of culture. A positive SARS-CoV-2 PCR test fell between March and December 2020. TCRdb's copy holds only in-frame clones and misses some; the assay was immunoSEQ multiplex PCR. The sample carries under 80,000 clones, over 65% recorded once. This sample comprised CD4+ T cells from PBMCs cultured with HIV peptides, obtained before COVID-19 vaccination. The subset here: HIV-1 Nef peptide pool negative control/reference culture. The receptor source for this set is a human donor who had a prior SARS-CoV-2 infection.

This sequence joins TRBV7-9 and TRBJ2-1; TRBD1 agrees at 10 bases. The CDR3 totals 15 residues. J lost 7 bases, V lost 0 bases, and 3 bases had no gene match. Germline lookup yields CDR1 SEHNR and CDR2 FQNEAQ (reference sequence). CDR3 loop: CASSLATGGMNEQFF. The CDR3 nucleotides are TGTGCCAGCAGCTTAGCGACAGGGGGCATGAATGAGCAGTTCTTC. Drawing the rest from reference TRBV7-9 and TRBJ2-1, the complete variable domain is DTGVSQNPRHKITKRGQNVTFRCDPISEHNRLYWYRQTLGQGPEFLTYFQNEAQLEKSRLLSDRFSAERPKGSFSTLEIQRTEQGDSAMYLCASSLATGGMNEQFFGPGTRLTVL.

Here the CDR3 reads CASRGSTSGNTIYF. For the CDR3, the DNA is TGTGCCAGCAGGGGCTCCACTTCTGGAAACACCATATATTTT. The gene calls are TRBV27 and TRBJ1-3; no reliable D call. V was shortened by 6 bases and J by 1 base, with 10 bases between the two germline ends. Germline CDR1 reads MNHEY; CDR2 reads SMNVEV (reference sequence). The CDR3 is 14 residues long.

The chain links TRBV5-4 to TRBJ2-1, with TRBD2 matching 9 bases. V trimming: 0 bases; J trimming: 7 bases; junction bases outside the gene matches: 5. The CDR3 is made up of 15 amino acids. Germline V lookup: CDR1 SGHNT, CDR2 YYREEE (reference sequence). The DNA for the CDR3 is TGTGCCAGCAGCTTGGGCGGGGGGGCCGGTAATGAGCAGTTCTTC. Amino acid sequence: CASSLGGGAGNEQFF.

The CDR3 loop is CASRTGTVSGNTIYF. The DNA of the CDR3 is TGTGCCAGCAGAACCGGGACGGTCTCTGGAAACACCATATATTTT. This chain connects TRBV2 to TRBJ1-3, with D maybe TRBD1 (5 bases). The CDR3 sequence is 15 residues long. The V gene's germline CDR1 is SNHLY and CDR2 FYNNEI. V was trimmed by 6 bases and J by 0 bases, leaving 12 bases between them.

Only one count was recorded for this clone. The chain employs TRBV11-2 and TRBJ2-5; D might be TRBD2 (6 bases). The CDR3 length is 14 residues. Germline values: CDR1 SGHAT, CDR2 FQNNGV. Trimming cost V 2 bases and J 7 bases, with 14 bases left between them. CDR3 nucleotides: TGTGCCAGCAGCTTAACGCGGGGCCTGTTGACCCAGTACTTC. Its translation is CASSLTRGLLTQYF.

The chain carries TRBV7-9 and TRBJ1-1; D unresolved. V gave up 3 bases and J gave up 1 base, with 3 bases separating them. CDR3 length: 12 residues. Germline-derived CDR1 and CDR2 are SEHNR and FQNEAQ (reference sequence). The CDR3 protein is CASSFSNTEAFF. In DNA, the CDR3 is TGTGCCAGCAGCTTTTCGAACACTGAAGCTTTCTTT.

This chain joins TRBV30 and TRBJ1-3; 11 nucleotides line up with TRBD1. The CDR3 length is 15 residues. The J segment lost 0 bases and the V segment lost 6 bases, leaving 4 bases of the junction unmatched. Looked up from germline, CDR1 is GTSNPN and CDR2 is SVGIG (reference sequence). CDR3 bases: TGTGCCTGTGGACAGGGGGCTACCTCTGGAAACACCATATATTTT. Its translation: CACGQGATSGNTIYF.

The chain uses TRBV4-2 and TRBJ2-1; the D call may be TRBD1 or TRBD2 (5 bases each). The CDR3 has 14 residues. The germline V gene encodes CDR1 LGHNA and CDR2 YNFKEQ. The V end lost 2 bases, the J end lost 13 bases, and 18 bases lay between the germline ends. The CDR3 protein is CASSQLSRESEQFF. In DNA form, the CDR3 reads TGTGCCAGCAGCCAACTTAGCAGGGAGTCTGAACAGTTCTTC.

The chain is built from TRBV7-8 and TRBJ1-2; D ambiguous. CDR1 SGHVS and CDR2 FQNEAQ come from the germline V gene. Trimming shortened V by 0 bases and J by 6 bases, and 8 bases separated the two germline ends. This CDR3 region has 13 residues. The CDR3 reads CASSLANMDGYTF. The CDR3 DNA reads TGTGCCAGCAGCTTAGCCAACATGGATGGCTACACCTTC.

The genes are TRBV20-1 and TRBJ2-7, with a weak D call TRBD2 (6 bases). Trimming removed 3 bases from V and 2 bases from J, with 11 bases in between. CDR1 is DFQATT, CDR2 SNEGSKA, per germline (reference sequence). The CDR3 totals 13 residues. CDR3 coding DNA: TGCAGTGCTAGTCGACGGGGGACCTACGAGCAGTACTTC. Its translation: CSASRRGTYEQYF.

This rearrangement joins TRBV5-4 to TRBJ2-5; 10 bases map to TRBD1. The J segment lost 4 bases and the V segment lost 3 bases, leaving 12 bases of the junction unmatched. Germline loops: CDR1 SGHNT, CDR2 YYREEE (reference sequence). This CDR3 is 17 amino acids long. The CDR3 reads CASSSPGQGPSGETQYF. CDR3 coding DNA: TGTGCCAGCAGCTCCCCGGGACAGGGGCCCTCCGGAGAGACCCAGTACTTC.

V and J are TRBV5-5 and TRBJ1-2; D remains unclear. The CDR3 is 13 residues long. Germline V CDR1 and CDR2: SGHKS, YYEKEE (reference sequence). The V end was cut by 1 base, the J end by 8 bases, with 12 bases between. CDR3 amino acids: CASSLSWGEGYTF. The CDR3 nucleotides are TGTGCCAGCAGCTTGTCTTGGGGTGAAGGCTACACCTTC.

This clone was seen a few times. The chain employs TRBV28 and TRBJ1-4; 10 bases align to TRBD1. This CDR3 is built from 16 residues. The V gene's germline CDR1 is MDHEN and CDR2 SYDVKM. J was trimmed by 8 bases and V by 6 bases; bases with no gene match: 12. The CDR3 here is CASRTGQTGGFEKLFF. The CDR3 nucleotides read TGTGCCAGCAGGACCGGACAGACAGGGGGCTTCGAAAAACTGTTTTTT.

The chain uses TRBV4-2 and TRBJ2-3; D tentatively reads TRBD1 or TRBD2 (5 bases each). Per the germline V gene, CDR1 is LGHNA and CDR2 is YNFKEQ. The V gene lost 3 bases and the J gene lost 8 bases, with 12 bases spanning the gap. This CDR3 spans 13 amino acids. CDR3 bases: TGTGCCAGCAGCCAGGAAACGGGGCGTACGCAGTATTTT. As protein: CASSQETGRTQYF.

V usage is TRBV7-9 and J usage is TRBJ1-2; 10 nucleotides line up with TRBD1. The trim removed 5 bases at V and 7 bases at J, leaving 4 bases unmatched. The CDR3 is 13 amino acids. Germline V gene lookup returns CDR1 SEHNR and CDR2 FQNEAQ (reference sequence). CDR3: CASSADRGLGYTF. The DNA of the CDR3 is TGTGCCAGCAGCGCTGACAGGGGGCTTGGCTACACCTTC.

The chain combines TRBV6-5 with TRBJ1-2; 8 bases align to TRBD1. Looked up from germline, CDR1 is MNHEY and CDR2 is SVGAGI. The CDR3 is made up of 12 amino acids. V gave up 10 bases and J gave up 2 bases; unmatched junction bases: 3. CDR3 residues: CATRTGNYGYTF. The CDR3 region has the DNA TGTGCCACCCGGACAGGGAACTATGGCTACACCTTC.

This rearrangement joins TRBV18 to TRBJ1-2, with D perhaps TRBD1 (6 bases). Germline V gene sequence: CDR1 KGHSH, CDR2 LQKENI. There are 14 residues in the CDR3. V lost 5 bases and J 2 bases, leaving 12 bases between the germline ends. CDR3: CASSAIGQNYGYTF. As DNA, the CDR3 is TGTGCCAGCTCAGCCATCGGACAGAACTATGGCTACACCTTC.

The rearrangement joins TRBV28 to TRBJ1-3; D unresolved. The CDR3 contains 12 residues. CDR1 and CDR2 (germline): MDHEN, SYDVKM. V dropped 10 bases and J dropped 0 bases, with 7 bases sitting between them. The CDR3: CATGSSGNTIYF. The CDR3 nucleotides read TGTGCCACCGGGAGCTCTGGAAACACCATATATTTT.

The chain couples TRBV3-1 (or the pseudogene TRBV3-2) to TRBJ1-4; 7 nucleotides match TRBD1. Germline CDR1 and CDR2: LGHDT and YNNKEL (reference sequence). This CDR3 is 14 amino acids long. The ends lost 6 bases at V and 8 bases at J; junction bases unmatched: 9. The CDR3 DNA reads TGTGCCAGCAGACCCGACAGGGATGGAGAAAAACTGTTTTTT. It yields the protein CASRPDRDGEKLFF.

This chain uses TRBV5-6 with TRBJ2-5; possible D gene TRBD1, 6 bases. Germline-derived CDR1 and CDR2 are SGHDT and YYEEEE. Trimming shortened V by 0 bases and J by 6 bases, and 18 bases separated the two germline ends. This CDR3 is built from 16 residues. Written as DNA, the CDR3 is TGTGCCAGCAGCTTGGATCTAGGGGATGGGGGCAAGACCCAGTACTTC. It yields the protein CASSLDLGDGGKTQYF. Using reference TRBV5-6 and TRBJ2-5 for the parts outside the CDR3, the full variable domain is DAGVTQSPTHLIKTRGQQVTLRCSPKSGHDTVSWYQQALGQGPQFIFQYYEEEERQRGNFPDRFSGHQFPNYSSELNVNALLLGDSALYLCASSLDLGDGGKTQYFGPGTRLLVL.

The chain carries TRBV20-1 and TRBJ1-2; the D is unclear. Germline lookup yields CDR1 DFQATT and CDR2 SNEGSKA (reference sequence). The CDR3 spans 11 residues. Trimming left V 7 bases short and J 2 bases short, with 8 bases between. The CDR3, as DNA: TGCAGTGTTTCCGGGAACTATGGCTACACCTTC. Protein: CSVSGNYGYTF.

The gene calls are TRBV9 and TRBJ2-5, with D perhaps given as TRBD1 or TRBD2 (6 bases each). CDR1 is SGDLS, CDR2 YYNGEE, per germline. The CDR3 has 17 amino acids. V lost 0 bases and J 4 bases, leaving 19 bases between the germline ends. This CDR3 is CASSVDGTRGGGETQYF. The CDR3 DNA sequence: TGTGCCAGCAGCGTAGATGGTACTAGAGGGGGAGGAGAGACCCAGTACTTC.

This clone was observed a few times. The V gene is TRBV20-1, the J gene TRBJ2-3; tentatively, D is TRBD2 (6 bases). This CDR3 is 14 amino acids long. V shed 3 bases and J shed 2 bases, with 12 bases lying between them. CDR1 and CDR2 from the germline V gene are DFQATT and SNEGSKA (reference sequence). CDR3 residues: CSASLSGNTDTQYF. As DNA, the CDR3 is TGCAGTGCTAGTCTTAGCGGCAACACAGATACGCAGTATTTT.

The V and J genes are TRBV19 and TRBJ1-2; 10 bases map to TRBD1. V lost 3 bases to trimming and J lost 5 bases; unmatched junction nucleotides: 9. The germline V gene encodes CDR1 LNHDA and CDR2 SQIVND (reference sequence). The CDR3 has 16 amino acids. The CDR3 here is CASSIQTGGLLYGYTF. The CDR3 bases are TGTGCCAGTAGTATTCAGACAGGGGGCTTACTTTATGGCTACACCTTC.

The genes are TRBV5-1 and TRBJ2-1, with 9 bases fitting TRBD2. J was trimmed by 6 bases and V by 0 bases; bases with no gene match: 7. From germline, CDR1 is SGHRS and CDR2 YFSETQ. The CDR3 is 16 amino acids. The CDR3, as DNA: TGCGCCAGCAGCTTGGAGGTAGCGGGAGTAGGCAATGAGCAGTTCTTC. Its translation: CASSLEVAGVGNEQFF.

The CDR3 sequence is CASSLPGQGAQTQYF. CDR3 coding DNA: TGTGCCAGCAGCCTACCGGGACAGGGGGCACAGACCCAGTACTTC. The gene calls are TRBV3-1 (or the pseudogene TRBV3-2) and TRBJ2-5, with 12 bases that match TRBD1. V was clipped by 4 bases and J by 6 bases; unmatched bases: 6. Germline values: CDR1 LGHDT, CDR2 YNNKEL (reference sequence). The CDR3 runs to 15 residues.

The V call is TRBV19, the J call TRBJ2-7; tentatively, D is TRBD1 or TRBD2 (5 bases each). Germline assignment: CDR1 LNHDA and CDR2 SQIVND (reference sequence). V shed 2 bases and J shed 7 bases, with 18 bases lying between them. This CDR3 comprises 15 residues. The CDR3 nucleotides read TGTGCCAGTAGTATATCGGGGACGGGGCGAGGTGAGCAGTACTTC. It specifies CASSISGTGRGEQYF. Drawing the rest from reference TRBV19 and TRBJ2-7, the complete variable domain is DGGITQSPKYLFRKEGQNVTLSCEQNLNHDAMYWYRQDPGQGLRLIYYSQIVNDFQKGDIAEGYSVSREKKESFPLTVTSAQKNPTAFYLCASSISGTGRGEQYFGPGTRLTVT.

This chain joins TRBV9 and TRBJ2-7; the match to TRBD2 covers 10 bases. The trim removed 3 bases at V and 3 bases at J, leaving 9 bases unmatched. CDR1 SGDLS and CDR2 YYNGEE come from the germline V gene. The CDR3 consists of 16 residues. CDR3 residues: CASSARAGGPFYEQYF. The CDR3 DNA is TGTGCCAGCAGCGCCCGAGCGGGAGGGCCTTTCTACGAGCAGTACTTC.

V gene TRBV13 combines with J gene TRBJ2-7, with D possibly being TRBD1 (6 bases). The germline gives CDR1 PRHDT, CDR2 FYEKMQ (reference sequence). V lost 7 bases to trimming and J lost 4 bases, with 17 bases between them. CDR3 length: 14 amino acids. This CDR3 reads CASTRMGAGYEQYF. The CDR3 DNA reads as TGTGCCAGCACCCGTATGGGGGCTGGATACGAGCAGTACTTC.

This sequence joins TRBV24-1 and TRBJ1-2; D gene uncertain. V gave up 2 bases and J gave up 4 bases, with 10 bases separating them. This CDR3 contains 14 residues. Germline V lookup: CDR1 KGHDR, CDR2 SFDVKD. CDR3 sequence: CATSDSRSPYGYTF. The CDR3 DNA reads TGTGCCACCAGTGATTCGAGGAGCCCCTATGGCTACACCTTC.